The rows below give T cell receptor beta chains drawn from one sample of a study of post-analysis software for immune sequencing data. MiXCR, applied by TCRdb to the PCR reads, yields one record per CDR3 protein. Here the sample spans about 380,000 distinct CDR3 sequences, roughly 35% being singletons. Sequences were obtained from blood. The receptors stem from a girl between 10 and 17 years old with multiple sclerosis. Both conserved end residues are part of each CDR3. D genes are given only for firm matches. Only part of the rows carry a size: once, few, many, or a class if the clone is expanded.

TGTGCCAGCAGTCCCCCGGCCCCAGGGACAGAGAATTCAGCCCTCCACTTT	CASSPPAPGTENSALHF	TRBV12-3/TRBV12-4	few	TRBJ1-6	TRBD1
TGTGCCAGCAGATCCGGACTTCTGGAAACCGGGGAGCTGTTTTTT	CASRSGLLETGELFF	TRBV9	NA	TRBJ2-2	NA
TGTGCCAGCAGTAGGGAGTCGGATACCTACGAGCAGTACTTC	CASSRESDTYEQYF	TRBV7-6	NA	TRBJ2-7	NA
TGCAGTGCCGTCCGGGCTCTGGGACAGGTTTTTTTATCCGATCAGCCCCAGCATTTT	CSAVRALGQVFLSDQPQHF	TRBV20-1	few	TRBJ1-5	TRBD1
TGCGCCAGCAGCGTTGGTATTGGAGCGGGGGCAGATACGCAGTATTTT	CASSVGIGAGADTQYF	TRBV5-1	few	TRBJ2-3	TRBD2
TGTGCCAGCAGAATATCGTTGCGGGGGACCTACGAGCAGTACTTC	CASRISLRGTYEQYF	TRBV6-5	few	TRBJ2-7	TRBD2
TGTGCCAGCAGTTTCCAGATAAACTATGGCTACACCTTC	CASSFQINYGYTF	TRBV12-3/TRBV12-4	NA	TRBJ1-2	NA
TGTGCCAGCAGTTTCCTAGGGACTAGCGGGGGGATCCCCTACAATGAGCAGTTCTTC	CASSFLGTSGGIPYNEQFF	TRBV6-5	NA	TRBJ2-1	TRBD2
TGTGCCAGCAGCCCAGGGACAGGGGGCGCGTCACCCCTCCACTTT	CASSPGTGGASPLHF	TRBV13	NA	TRBJ1-6	TRBD1
TGCAGCGTTGAACGCAGGGTAAATAACGGCTACACCTTC	CSVERRVNNGYTF	TRBV29-1	NA	TRBJ1-2	NA
TGCAGCGTTGAAGGGCGGCAGCCCTACGAGCAGTACTTC	CSVEGRQPYEQYF	TRBV29-1	few	TRBJ2-7	NA
TGCGCCAGCCGTGGGAGGGCCGGCGGGGAAAAACTGTTTTTT	CASRGRAGGEKLFF	TRBV4-1	NA	TRBJ1-4	NA
TGCAGCGCTAGTACCGGGACAGGGCCTTATGGCTACACCTTC	CSASTGTGPYGYTF	TRBV29-1	NA	TRBJ1-2	TRBD1
TGCAGCGTTGAGTGGGAAAGCACAGATACGCAGTATTTT	CSVEWESTDTQYF	TRBV29-1	NA	TRBJ2-3	NA
TGTGCCAGCAGCTACGCCGGGACTCAGCAGCACGAGCAGTACTTC	CASSYAGTQQHEQYF	TRBV13	NA	TRBJ2-7	NA
TGTGCCAGCAGACCCAGCGGGGGGTCTATCATTCCCCATAGAACAGATATGCAGTATTTT	CASRPSGGSIIPHRTDMQYF	TRBV12-3/TRBV12-4	NA	TRBJ2-3	TRBD2
TGCGCCAGCAGCTTGAAGCTAGCGGGGGGCTCCTACAATGAGCAGTTCTTC	CASSLKLAGGSYNEQFF	TRBV5-1	NA	TRBJ2-1	TRBD2
TGCAGTGCTAGAGATGGCAGCACAGATACGCAGTATTTT	CSARDGSTDTQYF	TRBV20-1	few	TRBJ2-3	NA
TGTGCCAGCAGCCAGACCGGGGGGCTGAGTAATGAAAAACTGTTTTTT	CASSQTGGLSNEKLFF	TRBV3-1	NA	TRBJ1-4	NA
TGTGCCAGCAGCTTTAGCGGGGGGATCCGAAGCTCCTACGAGCAGTACTTC	CASSFSGGIRSSYEQYF	TRBV11-2	NA	TRBJ2-7	TRBD2
TGTGCCAGCAGTTACCGGACGGGGGAAAAACTGTTTTTT	CASSYRTGEKLFF	TRBV6-5	NA	TRBJ1-4	NA
TGCAGTGCCCGAATCGGGGTGGCATACGGGCAGTACTTC	CSARIGVAYGQYF	TRBV20-1	once	TRBJ2-7	NA
TGTGCCAGCAGTCCCAGGACAGGGGCGGCCTACGAGCAGTACTTC	CASSPRTGAAYEQYF	TRBV12-3/TRBV12-4	NA	TRBJ2-7	TRBD1
TGTGCCAGCAGTGCAGCCGGGATAAGGGACATTCAGTACTTC	CASSAAGIRDIQYF	TRBV6-6	NA	TRBJ2-4	NA
TGTGCCAGCAGCCCCCCCCTCGTCGGGGCAGGGGGTGAAAAACTGTTTTTT	CASSPPLVGAGGEKLFF	TRBV7-9	few	TRBJ1-4	TRBD1
TGTGCCAGCAGTCCCCGCCGCCCTGGGGACACTGAAGCTTTCTTT	CASSPRRPGDTEAFF	TRBV12-3/TRBV12-4	few	TRBJ1-1	NA
TGTGCCAGCAGCTTAGCGGCCGTCAGGCTCAGCTACGAGCAGTACTTC	CASSLAAVRLSYEQYF	TRBV7-2	NA	TRBJ2-7	NA
TGTGCCAGCAGCCCGGGACTCCACCAAGAGATCCAGTACTTC	CASSPGLHQEIQYF	TRBV12-3/TRBV12-4	NA	TRBJ2-7	NA